The T cell receptor (beta chain) under discussion was sequenced for a study of shared clonotypes between healthy human individuals. Whole-study findings and limits: Richness estimates generally favored naive over memory subsets. Donors were few, which limited the genetic and exposure-history diversity represented.

J gave up 3 bases and V 2 bases, and 7 bases lay outside the gene matches. Germline V gives CDR1 MNHNS, CDR2 SASEGT. The CDR3 has 15 amino acids. This clone was picked up one time. What it binds is unknown. Cells designated naive CD8 were CD45RO-negative and were positively selected for CCR7, with terminally differentiated effector memory CD45RA+ cells excluded. Generated by immunoSEQ multiplex PCR, the TCRdb table keeps only in-frame clones and is missing some. The sample lists about 2.2 million clones, around 95% seen once, with approximately 1.6% in the top ten. Sample: naive CD8+ T cells from PBMCs. This receptor was obtained from a man aged 18-30 years in good health. Some clones in this sample may be carry-over from other donors' samples. This sequence joins TRBV6-1 and TRBJ2-7; 7 bases agree with TRBD2. CDR3 sequence (DNA): TGTGCCAGCAGTGAACTACGGACTAGGGACTACGAGCAGTACTTC. Amino acid sequence: CASSELRTRDYEQYF.